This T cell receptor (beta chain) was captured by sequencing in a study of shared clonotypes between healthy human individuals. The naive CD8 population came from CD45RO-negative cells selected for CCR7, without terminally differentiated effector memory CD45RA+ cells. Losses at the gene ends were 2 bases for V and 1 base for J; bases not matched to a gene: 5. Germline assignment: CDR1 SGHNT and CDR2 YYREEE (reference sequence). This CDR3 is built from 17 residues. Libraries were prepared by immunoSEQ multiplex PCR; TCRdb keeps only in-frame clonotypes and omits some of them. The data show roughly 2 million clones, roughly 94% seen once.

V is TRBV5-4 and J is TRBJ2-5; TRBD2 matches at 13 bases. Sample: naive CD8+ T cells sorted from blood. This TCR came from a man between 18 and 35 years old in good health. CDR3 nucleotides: TGTGCCAGCAGCTTCCTTGGGACTAGCGGGACCCAAGAGACCCAGTACTTC. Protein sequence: CASSFLGTSGTQETQYF.